This T cell receptor (beta chain) was recovered during a study of blood T cell repertoires in COVID-19. Libraries were prepared by immunoSEQ multiplex PCR; TCRdb keeps only in-frame clonotypes and omits some of them. The sample carries about 89,000 clones, about 87% recorded once. The V gene end was trimmed by 5 bases and the J gene end by 1 base; junction bases not matched to a gene: 4. From germline, CDR1 is SEHNR and CDR2 FQNEAQ (reference sequence). This CDR3 is built from 14 residues. What was sequenced was peripheral blood. The chain couples TRBV7-9 to TRBJ1-1; TRBD1 matches at 7 bases. The receptor was derived from a man in his sixties with acute or convalescent COVID-19. This chain's CDR3 is CASSRRQGNTEAFF. CDR3 DNA: TGTGCCAGCAGCCGACGACAGGGGAACACTGAAGCTTTCTTT.